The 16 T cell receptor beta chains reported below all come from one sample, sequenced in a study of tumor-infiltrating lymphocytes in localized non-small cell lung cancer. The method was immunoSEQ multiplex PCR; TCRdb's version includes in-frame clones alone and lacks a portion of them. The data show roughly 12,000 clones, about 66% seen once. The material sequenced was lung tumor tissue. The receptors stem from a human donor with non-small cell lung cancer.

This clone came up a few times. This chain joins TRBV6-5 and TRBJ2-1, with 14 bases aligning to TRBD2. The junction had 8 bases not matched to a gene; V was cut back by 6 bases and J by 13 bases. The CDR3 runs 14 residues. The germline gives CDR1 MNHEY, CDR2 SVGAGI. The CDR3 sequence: CASRPGTSGRVQFF. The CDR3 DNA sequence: TGTGCCAGCAGACCCGGGACTAGCGGGAGAGTTCAGTTCTTC.

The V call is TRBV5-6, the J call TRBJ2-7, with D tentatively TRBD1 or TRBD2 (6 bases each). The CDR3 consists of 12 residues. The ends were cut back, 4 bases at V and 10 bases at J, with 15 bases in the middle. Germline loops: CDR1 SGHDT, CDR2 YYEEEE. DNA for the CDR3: TGTGCCAGCAGCAATACCCCGGGGGCCCAGTACTTC. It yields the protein CASSNTPGAQYF.

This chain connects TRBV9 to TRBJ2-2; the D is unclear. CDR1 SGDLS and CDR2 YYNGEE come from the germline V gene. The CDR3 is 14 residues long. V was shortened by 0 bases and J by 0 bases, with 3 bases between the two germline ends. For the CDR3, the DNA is TGTGCCAGCAGCGTAGTAGCGAACACCGGGGAGCTGTTTTTT. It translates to CASSVVANTGELFF.

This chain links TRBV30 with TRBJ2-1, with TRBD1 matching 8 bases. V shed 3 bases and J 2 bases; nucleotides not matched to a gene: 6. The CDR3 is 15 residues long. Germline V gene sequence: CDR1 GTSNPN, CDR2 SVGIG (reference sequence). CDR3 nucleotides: TGTGCCTGGAGCCGGACAGGGAACACCTACAATGAGCAGTTCTTC. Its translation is CAWSRTGNTYNEQFF.

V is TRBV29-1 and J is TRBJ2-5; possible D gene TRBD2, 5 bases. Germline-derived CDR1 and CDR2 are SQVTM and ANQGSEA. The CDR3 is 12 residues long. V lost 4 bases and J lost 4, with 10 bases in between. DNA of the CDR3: TGCAGCGTTGGAACTAGTGGAGAGACCCAGTACTTC. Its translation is CSVGTSGETQYF.

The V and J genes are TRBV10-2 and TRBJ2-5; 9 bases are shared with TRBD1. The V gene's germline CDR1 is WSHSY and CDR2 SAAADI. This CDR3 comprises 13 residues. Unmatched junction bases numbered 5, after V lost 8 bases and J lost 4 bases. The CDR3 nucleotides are TGCGCCAGCCGGGACAGGGAGCGAGAGACCCAGTACTTC. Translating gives CASRDRERETQYF.

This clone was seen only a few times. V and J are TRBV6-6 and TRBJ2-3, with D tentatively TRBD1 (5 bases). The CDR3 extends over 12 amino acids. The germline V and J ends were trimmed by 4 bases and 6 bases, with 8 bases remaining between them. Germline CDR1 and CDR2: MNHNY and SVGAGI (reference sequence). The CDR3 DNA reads TGTGCCAGCAGTTCCTCAGGGGATACGCAGTATTTT. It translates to CASSSSGDTQYF.

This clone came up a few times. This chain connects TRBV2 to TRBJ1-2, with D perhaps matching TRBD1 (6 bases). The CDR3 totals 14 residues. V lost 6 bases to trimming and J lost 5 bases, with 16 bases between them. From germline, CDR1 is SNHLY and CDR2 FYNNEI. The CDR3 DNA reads TGTGCCAGCAGCGACACCGGGACACTGTATGGCTACACCTTC. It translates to CASSDTGTLYGYTF.

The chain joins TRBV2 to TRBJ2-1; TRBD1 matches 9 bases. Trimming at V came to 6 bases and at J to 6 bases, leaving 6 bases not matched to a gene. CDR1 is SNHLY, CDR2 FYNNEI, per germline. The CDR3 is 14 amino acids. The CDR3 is CASRRTGEVNEQFF. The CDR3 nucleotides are TGTGCCAGCAGGCGGACAGGGGAGGTCAATGAGCAGTTCTTC.

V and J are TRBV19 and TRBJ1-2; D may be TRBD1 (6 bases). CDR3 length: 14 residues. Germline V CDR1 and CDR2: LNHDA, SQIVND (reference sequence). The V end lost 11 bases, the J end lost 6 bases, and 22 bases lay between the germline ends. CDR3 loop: CAVVRRAGEHGYTF. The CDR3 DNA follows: TGTGCCGTAGTTCGGAGGGCAGGGGAGCATGGCTACACCTTC.

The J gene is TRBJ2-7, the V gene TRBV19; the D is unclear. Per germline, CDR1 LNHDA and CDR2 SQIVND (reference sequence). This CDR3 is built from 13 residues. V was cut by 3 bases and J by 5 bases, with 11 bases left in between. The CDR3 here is CASSISVIHEQYF. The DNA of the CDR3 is TGTGCCAGTAGTATTTCGGTGATCCACGAGCAGTACTTC.

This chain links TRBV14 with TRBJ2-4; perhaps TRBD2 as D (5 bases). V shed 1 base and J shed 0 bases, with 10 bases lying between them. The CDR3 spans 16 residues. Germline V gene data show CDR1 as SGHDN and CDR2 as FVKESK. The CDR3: CASSQASGPAKNIQYF. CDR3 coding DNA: TGTGCCAGCAGCCAAGCGAGCGGACCAGCCAAAAACATTCAGTACTTC.

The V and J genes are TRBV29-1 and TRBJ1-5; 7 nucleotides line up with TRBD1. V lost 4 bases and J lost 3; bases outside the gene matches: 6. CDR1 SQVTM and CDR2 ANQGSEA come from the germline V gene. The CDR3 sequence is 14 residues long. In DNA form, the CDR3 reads TGCAGCGTTGGTGTTGGGACAGCCAATCAGCCCCAGCATTTT. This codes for CSVGVGTANQPQHF. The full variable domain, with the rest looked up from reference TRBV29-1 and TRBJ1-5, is SAVISQKPSRDICQRGTSLTIQCQVDSQVTMMFWYRQQPGQSLTLIATANQGSEATYESGFVIDKFPISRPNLTFSTLTVSNMSPEDSSIYLCSVGVGTANQPQHFGDGTRLSIL.

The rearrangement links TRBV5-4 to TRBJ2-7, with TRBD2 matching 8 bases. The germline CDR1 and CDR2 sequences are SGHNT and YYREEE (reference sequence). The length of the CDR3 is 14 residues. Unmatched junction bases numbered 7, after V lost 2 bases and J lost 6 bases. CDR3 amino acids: CASSFSGGLSEQYF. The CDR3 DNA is TGTGCCAGCAGCTTCTCGGGGGGGCTTAGCGAGCAGTACTTC.

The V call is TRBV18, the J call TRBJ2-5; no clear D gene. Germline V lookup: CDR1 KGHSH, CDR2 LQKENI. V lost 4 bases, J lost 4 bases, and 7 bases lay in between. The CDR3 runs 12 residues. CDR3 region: CASSLSVETQYF. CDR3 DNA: TGTGCCAGCTCACTATCCGTAGAGACCCAGTACTTC.

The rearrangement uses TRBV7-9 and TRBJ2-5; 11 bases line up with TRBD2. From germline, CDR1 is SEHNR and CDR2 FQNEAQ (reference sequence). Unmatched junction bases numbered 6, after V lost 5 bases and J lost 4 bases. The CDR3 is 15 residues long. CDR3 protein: CASSPTLAGGETQYF. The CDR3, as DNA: TGTGCCAGCAGCCCGACGCTAGCGGGAGGAGAGACCCAGTACTTC. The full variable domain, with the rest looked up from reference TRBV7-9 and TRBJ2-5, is DTGVSQNPRHKITKRGQNVTFRCDPISEHNRLYWYRQTLGQGPEFLTYFQNEAQLEKSRLLSDRFSAERPKGSFSTLEIQRTEQGDSAMYLCASSPTLAGGETQYFGPGTRLLVL.